The present T cell receptor (beta chain) was sequenced within a study of T cells after yellow fever vaccination. Study observations and caveats: Peaking on day 5 versus 15, the secondary response was faster but weaker.

This CDR3 has 15 residues. The V segment lost 6 bases and the J segment 5 bases; nucleotides outside the gene matches: 14. Per the germline V gene, CDR1 is DFQATT and CDR2 is SNEGSKA (reference sequence). 5'RACE template switching added a universal primer site and UMIs to TCR cDNA. TCRdb independently ran MiXCR on the 5' RACE reads; one entry per CDR3 protein. The table lists 450,000 to 600,000 distinct CDR3 sequences, about 13% of them singletons, with 11% to 15% in the top ten. This clonotype was detected only a few times. Its antigen remains unknown. The chain links TRBV20-1 to TRBJ2-5, with 8 positions matching TRBD2. The receptor was derived from a man aged 25-45 years who received the YFV17D yellow fever vaccine. This specimen was PBMCs, taken on the day of the yellow fever booster vaccination. The CDR3: CSARGAGGFGETQYF. CDR3 DNA sequence: TGCAGTGCCCGGGGTGCGGGAGGCTTTGGCGAGACCCAGTACTTC.